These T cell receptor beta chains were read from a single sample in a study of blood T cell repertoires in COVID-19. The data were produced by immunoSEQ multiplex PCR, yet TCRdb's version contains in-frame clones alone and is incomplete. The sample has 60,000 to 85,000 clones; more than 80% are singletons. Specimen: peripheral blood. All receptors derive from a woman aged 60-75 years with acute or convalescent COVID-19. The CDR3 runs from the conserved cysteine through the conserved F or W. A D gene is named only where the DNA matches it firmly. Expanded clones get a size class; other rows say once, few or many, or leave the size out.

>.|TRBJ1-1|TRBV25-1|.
CASSEPQNTEAFF
TGTGCCAGCAGTGAACCACAGAACACTGAAGCTTTCTTT
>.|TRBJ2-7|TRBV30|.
CAWSAQQEQYF
TGTGCCTGGAGTGCCCAACAAGAGCAGTACTTC
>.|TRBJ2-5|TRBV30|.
CAWSATQETQYF
TGTGCCTGGAGTGCCACCCAGGAGACCCAGTACTTC
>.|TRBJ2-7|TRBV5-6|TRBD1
CASSLVGTGASEQYF
TGTGCCAGCAGCTTGGTTGGGACAGGGGCCTCCGAGCAGTACTTC
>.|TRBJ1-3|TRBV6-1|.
CASSDGGYRGNTIYF
TGTGCCAGCAGTGATGGGGGGTATCGGGGAAACACCATATATTTT
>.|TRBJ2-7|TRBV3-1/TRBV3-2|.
CASSPRAQGGEQYF
TGTGCCAGCAGCCCTCGGGCCCAGGGTGGTGAGCAGTACTTC
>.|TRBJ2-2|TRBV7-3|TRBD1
CASSSRTGRTGELFF
TGTGCCAGCAGCTCGAGGACAGGGCGGACCGGGGAGCTGTTTTTT
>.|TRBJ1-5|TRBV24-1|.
CATSDVQFQPQHF
TGTGCCACCAGTGATGTCCAGTTTCAGCCCCAGCATTTT
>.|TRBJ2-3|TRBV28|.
CASSLLGQGFSSTDTQYF
TGTGCCAGCAGTTTATTAGGGCAGGGCTTCTCTAGCACAGATACGCAGTATTTT
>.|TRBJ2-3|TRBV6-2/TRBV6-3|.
CASSYYGQSTQYF
TGTGCCAGCAGTTACTACGGACAGTCTACGCAGTATTTT
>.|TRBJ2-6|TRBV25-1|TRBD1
CASSSTGLVSGANVLTF
TGTGCCAGCAGTTCGACAGGGCTGGTTTCTGGGGCCAACGTCCTGACTTTC
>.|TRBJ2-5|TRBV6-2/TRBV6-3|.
CASSYGGSQETQYF
TGTGCCAGCAGTTACGGAGGCAGCCAAGAGACCCAGTACTTC
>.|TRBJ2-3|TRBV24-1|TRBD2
CATSATLAGGSTQYF
TGTGCCACCAGTGCCACGTTGGCGGGGGGGAGTACGCAGTATTTT
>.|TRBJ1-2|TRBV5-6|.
CASSLELDQRGSGYTF
TGTGCCAGCAGCTTGGAATTAGACCAACGGGGATCCGGCTACACCTTC
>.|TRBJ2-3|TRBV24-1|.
CATSERPGGADTQYF
TGTGCCACCAGTGAGCGGCCCGGGGGAGCAGATACGCAGTATTTT
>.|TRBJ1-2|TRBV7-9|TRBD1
CASSLAETGGNGYTF
TGTGCCAGCAGCTTAGCCGAGACAGGGGGGAATGGCTACACCTTC
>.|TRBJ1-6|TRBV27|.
CASSTFGEINSPLHF
TGTGCCAGCAGTACATTCGGAGAGATTAATTCACCCCTCCACTTT
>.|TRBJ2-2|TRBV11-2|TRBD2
CASSHWTSGPSGELFF
TGTGCCAGCAGCCACTGGACTAGCGGGCCCTCCGGGGAGCTGTTTTTT
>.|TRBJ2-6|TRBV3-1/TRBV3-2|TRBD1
CASSPRDRGSGANVLTF
TGTGCCAGCAGCCCCCGGGACAGGGGTTCTGGGGCCAACGTCCTGACTTTC
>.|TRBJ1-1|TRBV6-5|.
CASSYSSFYTEAFF
TGTGCCAGCAGTTACTCGTCTTTTTACACTGAAGCTTTCTTT
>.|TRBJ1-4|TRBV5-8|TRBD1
CASSLFTLDREKEKLFF
TGTGCCAGCAGCTTGTTTACCCTTGACAGGGAGAAGGAAAAACTGTTTTTT
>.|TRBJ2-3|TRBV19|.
CASTQQGLPSTDTQYF
TGTGCCAGTACCCAACAGGGTCTACCAAGCACAGATACGCAGTATTTT
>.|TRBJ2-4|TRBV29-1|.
CSVDRENIQYF
TGCAGCGTTGACAGGGAAAACATTCAGTACTTC
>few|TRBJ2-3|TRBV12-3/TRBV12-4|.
CASSLVATDTQYF
TGTGCCAGCAGTTTAGTTGCGACAGATACGCAGTATTTT
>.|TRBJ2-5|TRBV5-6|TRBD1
CASSFSSRTGGNQETQYF
TGTGCCAGCAGCTTCTCGTCACGGACAGGGGGTAACCAAGAGACCCAGTACTTC
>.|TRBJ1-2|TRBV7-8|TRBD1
CASSPQGLDGYTF
TGTGCCAGCAGCCCACAGGGGTTGGACGGCTACACCTTC
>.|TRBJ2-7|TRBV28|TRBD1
CASNKQGAAYEQYF
TGTGCCAGCAACAAACAGGGGGCTGCCTACGAGCAGTACTTC
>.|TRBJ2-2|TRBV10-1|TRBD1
CASATGTGSGELFF
TGCGCCAGCGCGACAGGGACGGGGTCCGGGGAGCTGTTTTTT
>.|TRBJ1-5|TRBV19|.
CASSQGKQPQHF
TGTGCCAGTTCGCAGGGAAAACAGCCCCAGCATTTT
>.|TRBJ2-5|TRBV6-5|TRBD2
CATIPAGVLETQYF
TGTGCCACCATACCCGCGGGGGTCTTGGAGACCCAGTACTTC
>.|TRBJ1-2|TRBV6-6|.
CASSYSPANYGYTF
TGTGCCAGCAGTTACTCACCAGCTAACTATGGCTACACCTTC
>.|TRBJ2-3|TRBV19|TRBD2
CASRFTSGGTTDTQYF
TGTGCCAGTAGATTTACTAGCGGGGGGACCACAGATACGCAGTATTTT
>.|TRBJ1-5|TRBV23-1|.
CASWGDGVNQPQHF
TGCGCCAGCTGGGGGGACGGGGTCAATCAGCCCCAGCATTTT
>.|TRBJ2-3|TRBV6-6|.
CASSPSDTDTQYF
TGTGCCAGCAGTCCTAGCGACACAGATACGCAGTATTTT
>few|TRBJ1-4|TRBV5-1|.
CASSLGQRPGEKLFF
TGCGCCAGCAGCTTGGGCCAGCGGCCTGGTGAAAAACTGTTTTTT